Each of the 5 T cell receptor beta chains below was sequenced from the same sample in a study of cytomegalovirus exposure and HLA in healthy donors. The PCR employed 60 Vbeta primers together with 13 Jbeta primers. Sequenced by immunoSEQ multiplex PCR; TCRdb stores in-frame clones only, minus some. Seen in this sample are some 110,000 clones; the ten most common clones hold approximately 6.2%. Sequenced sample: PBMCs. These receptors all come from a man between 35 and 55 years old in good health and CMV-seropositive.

The CDR3 DNA sequence: TGTGCCAGCAGCCCCGCGACGGGGACAGCCTCCTACGAGCAGTACTTC. Translated, it gives CASSPATGTASYEQYF. V is TRBV6-4 and J is TRBJ2-7, with TRBD1 identical over 7 bases. The CDR3 contains 16 residues. Germline CDR1 reads MRHNA; CDR2 reads SNTAGT. Unmatched junction bases numbered 11, after V lost 6 bases and J lost 0 bases.

The CDR3 sequence: CASIGDTEAFF. CDR3 coding DNA: TGTGCCAGCATCGGGGACACTGAAGCTTTCTTT. The chain couples TRBV28 to TRBJ1-1; the D is unclear. Per germline, CDR1 MDHEN and CDR2 SYDVKM. CDR3 length: 11 residues. The germline V and J ends were trimmed by 7 bases and 3 bases, with 6 bases remaining between them.

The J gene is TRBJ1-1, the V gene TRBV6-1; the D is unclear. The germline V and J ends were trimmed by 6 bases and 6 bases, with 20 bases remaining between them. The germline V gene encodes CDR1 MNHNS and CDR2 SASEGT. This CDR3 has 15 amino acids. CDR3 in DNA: TGTGCCAGCAGCGAAATTTGGAGGGTCGTGGCTGAAGCTTTCTTT. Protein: CASSEIWRVVAEAFF.

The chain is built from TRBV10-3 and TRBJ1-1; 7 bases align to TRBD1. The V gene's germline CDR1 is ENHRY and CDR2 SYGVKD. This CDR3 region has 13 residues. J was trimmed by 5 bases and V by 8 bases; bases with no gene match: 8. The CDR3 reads CAILPQGETEAFF. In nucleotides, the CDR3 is TGTGCCATCTTGCCCCAGGGGGAAACTGAAGCTTTCTTT.

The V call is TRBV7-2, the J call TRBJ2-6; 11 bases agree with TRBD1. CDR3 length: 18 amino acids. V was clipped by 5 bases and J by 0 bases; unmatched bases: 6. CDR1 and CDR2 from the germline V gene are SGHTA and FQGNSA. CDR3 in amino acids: CASSSRGTGGSGANVLTF. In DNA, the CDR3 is TGTGCCAGCAGCAGCCGGGGGACAGGGGGCTCTGGGGCCAACGTCCTGACTTTC. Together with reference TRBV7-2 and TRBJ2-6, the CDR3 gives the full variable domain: GAGVSQSPSNKVTEKGKDVELRCDPISGHTALYWYRQSLGQGLEFLIYFQGNSAPDKSGLPSDRFSAERTGGSVSTLTIQRTQQEDSAVYLCASSSRGTGGSGANVLTFGAGSRLTVL.